What follows are 29 T cell receptor beta chains derived from one specimen sequenced in a study of T-cell memory formation after mild COVID-19. TCRdb fed the 5' RACE reads into MiXCR, producing one record per CDR3 protein. The sample holds about 250,000 distinct CDR3 sequences; about 20% are singletons and the top ten take about 21%. The sequencing input was PBMCs or a T cell subset sorted from them (not recorded which). The receptor set was obtained from a man between 18 and 29 years old who had mild COVID-19 (a few samples of this study predate the infection). Cell type and time point are not known.

This clonotype turned up a few times. The CDR3 is CASSLALGTVAKNIQYF. The CDR3 bases are TGTGCCAGCAGCTTAGCGCTAGGGACGGTAGCCAAAAACATTCAGTACTTC. This chain connects TRBV7-9 to TRBJ2-4; D assignment may be TRBD1 or TRBD2 (5 bases each). The germline CDR1 and CDR2 sequences are SEHNR and FQNEAQ (reference sequence). The CDR3 is 17 amino acids. Trimming left V 0 bases short and J 0 bases short, with 12 bases between.

J is TRBJ1-6 and V is TRBV5-1; D is uncertain. The V gene's germline CDR1 is SGHRS and CDR2 YFSETQ. Trimming shortened V by 4 bases and J by 2 bases, and 7 bases separated the two germline ends. The CDR3 contains 14 residues. DNA of the CDR3: TGCGCCAGCAGCCCCTGGGCCTATAATTCACCCCTCCACTTT. It yields the protein CASSPWAYNSPLHF.

This clonotype came up a few times. V and J are TRBV18 and TRBJ1-1; D unclear. Germline V lookup: CDR1 KGHSH, CDR2 LQKENI. The V gene lost 2 bases and the J gene lost 0 bases, with 7 bases spanning the gap. This CDR3 is 14 amino acids long. The CDR3 nucleotides read TGTGCCAGCTCACCAGGCTTTATGAACACTGAAGCTTTCTTT. This translates into CASSPGFMNTEAFF.

The V call is TRBV4-2, the J call TRBJ2-7, with 9 bases aligning to TRBD2. The CDR3 is 15 amino acids. The V gene's germline CDR1 is LGHNA and CDR2 YNFKEQ. Trimming at V came to 0 bases and at J to 5 bases, leaving 5 bases not matched to a gene. CDR3: CASSQETSGFNEQYF. CDR3 DNA sequence: TGTGCCAGCAGCCAAGAAACTAGCGGGTTCAACGAGCAGTACTTC.

This clonotype was seen only once. The chain combines TRBV29-1 with TRBJ2-1; D may be TRBD2 (6 bases). CDR3 size: 14 residues. Trimming stripped 3 bases from V and 2 bases from J, with 11 bases between. CDR1 and CDR2 from the germline V gene are SQVTM and ANQGSEA. Written as DNA, the CDR3 is TGCAGCGTTGAGGGCAGACTAGCCTACAATGAGCAGTTCTTC. Encoded protein: CSVEGRLAYNEQFF.

The chain uses TRBV5-4 and TRBJ1-6; TRBD1 matches at 9 bases. The CDR3 is 14 residues long. Trimming took 2 bases from V and 8 from J; bases not matched to a gene: 2. Germline-derived CDR1 and CDR2 are SGHNT and YYREEE (reference sequence). CDR3 amino acids: CASSLDRGYSPLHF. The CDR3 DNA sequence: TGTGCCAGCAGCTTAGACAGGGGGTATTCACCCCTCCACTTT.

CDR3 sequence reads: CASTGQGGSGANVLTF. The CDR3 DNA reads as TGTGCCAGCACGGGACAGGGGGGTTCTGGGGCCAACGTCCTGACTTTC. V is TRBV7-9 and J is TRBJ2-6; TRBD1 aligns across 11 bases. CDR3 length: 16 amino acids. Germline V lookup: CDR1 SEHNR, CDR2 FQNEAQ (reference sequence). Germline trimming cut 7 bases from V and 1 base from J; bases unmatched to any gene: 3.

Only a few counts were recorded for this clonotype. This chain joins TRBV13 and TRBJ1-5; D is unclear. Between the trimmed V and J ends, which lost 5 bases and 2 bases, there was a span of 10 bases. The CDR3 consists of 14 residues. CDR1 is PRHDT, CDR2 FYEKMQ, per germline (reference sequence). The CDR3 nucleotides are TGTGCCAGCAGCCAATCCCGGGGCAATCAGCCCCAGCATTTT. This sequence encodes CASSQSRGNQPQHF.

The V call is TRBV3-1, the J call TRBJ2-7, with a weak D call TRBD2 (5 bases). V lost 4 bases, J lost 9 bases, and 13 bases lay in between. The germline V gene has CDR1 LGHDT and CDR2 YNNKEL (reference sequence). The CDR3 consists of 12 residues. CDR3 nucleotides: TGTGCCAGCAGCCTCGGAGGAGGACGGCAGTACTTC. Translation: CASSLGGGRQYF.

This clonotype was observed at least ten times. The chain employs TRBV7-9 and TRBJ2-5, with TRBD2 matching 7 bases. V lost 4 bases to trimming and J lost 1 base; unmatched junction nucleotides: 3. Germline CDR1 is SEHNR and CDR2 is FQNEAQ (reference sequence). The CDR3 consists of 14 residues. CDR3 protein: CASSWASGQETQYF. In nucleotides, the CDR3 is TGTGCCAGCAGCTGGGCTAGCGGCCAAGAGACCCAGTACTTC.

This chain connects TRBV7-8 to TRBJ1-2, with D possibly matching TRBD1 (5 bases). CDR1 and CDR2 (germline): SGHVS, FQNEAQ. This CDR3 has 16 residues. V was pared by 1 base and J by 2 bases, with 14 bases between. This CDR3 is CASSLGGAGRNYGYTF. The CDR3 DNA is TGTGCCAGCAGCTTAGGTGGTGCAGGGCGGAACTATGGCTACACCTTC.

This clonotype was seen a few times. The chain is built from TRBV7-9 and TRBJ2-7; D gene unclear. With 1 base removed from V and 4 bases from J, the gap between germline ends came to 5 bases. In germline, CDR1 is SEHNR, CDR2 FQNEAQ (reference sequence). This CDR3 has 12 amino acids. CDR3 region: CASSLGVYEQYV. Here the CDR3 DNA reads TGTGCCAGCAGCTTAGGGGTATACGAGCAGTACGTC.

This chain links TRBV6-1 with TRBJ1-3; a possible D gene is TRBD1 (6 bases). The germline V and J ends were trimmed by 7 bases and 3 bases, with 13 bases remaining between them. The CDR3 runs to 14 residues. Germline loops: CDR1 MNHNS, CDR2 SASEGT. CDR3 protein: CASIWTVFGNTIYF. The CDR3 DNA follows: TGTGCCAGCATCTGGACAGTCTTTGGAAACACCATATATTTT.

This clonotype was detected only a few times. The chain combines TRBV4-3 with TRBJ1-5, with 7 bases fitting TRBD1. The CDR3 runs to 18 residues. CDR1 is LGHNA and CDR2 is YSLEER in the germline V gene. The CDR3 loop is CARRLNDKGQHSNQPQHF. DNA of the CDR3: TGCGCGAGGCGACTAAACGATAAGGGACAGCATAGCAATCAGCCCCAGCATTTT.

In nucleotides, the CDR3 is TGTGCCAGCAGTTACAACCCCCAAAGGAGTGGAGATACGCAGTATTTT. Translation gives CASSYNPQRSGDTQYF. The gene calls are TRBV6-2 or TRBV6-3 and TRBJ2-3; D gene uncertain. V was trimmed by 2 bases and J by 5 bases, leaving 17 bases between them. Germline V lookup: CDR1 MNHEY, CDR2 SVGEGT. The CDR3 loop spans 16 amino acids.

This clonotype was recorded a few times. This chain connects TRBV7-3 to TRBJ2-3; 7 nucleotides agree with TRBD2. The germline gives CDR1 SGHTA, CDR2 FQGTGA. The length of the CDR3 is 15 residues. V lost 1 base and J lost 6; bases outside the gene matches: 7. The CDR3 region is CASSLNPGEGDTQYF. In nucleotides, the CDR3 is TGTGCCAGCAGCTTAAACCCGGGGGAGGGGGATACGCAGTATTTT.

This rearrangement joins TRBV12-3 or TRBV12-4 to TRBJ2-1; possibly TRBD1 for D (8 bases). The CDR3 is made up of 16 amino acids. The V and J ends lost 6 bases and 4 bases respectively, with 19 bases between them. The DNA of the CDR3 is TGTGCCAGCAGGCTCACAGGGGGGGGATCGTACAATGAGCAGTTCTTC. It translates to CASRLTGGGSYNEQFF.

This clonotype was seen only a few times. The chain is built from TRBV3-2 and TRBJ1-2. TRBV3-2 is classified as a pseudogene. CDR3 length equals 15 residues. The CDR3 is CASSQVSTKHDGYTF. The CDR3 DNA reads as TGTGCCAGCAGCCAAGTTAGTACGAAACACGACGGCTACACCTTC.

The J gene is TRBJ2-2, the V gene TRBV27, with 7 bases that match TRBD1. V was clipped by 4 bases and J by 3 bases; unmatched bases: 5. Germline V gives CDR1 MNHEY, CDR2 SMNVEV (reference sequence). The CDR3 spans 15 residues. This CDR3 is CASSSDRSYTGELFF. The CDR3 nucleotides read TGTGCCAGCAGTTCGGACAGGAGTTACACCGGGGAGCTGTTTTTT.

The V gene is TRBV7-6, the J gene TRBJ2-6; D not certain. The V gene's germline CDR1 is SGHVS and CDR2 FNYEAQ. V dropped 1 base and J dropped 0 bases, with 7 bases sitting between them. The CDR3 runs 16 residues. The CDR3 spells CASSLVRGSGANVLTF. CDR3 coding DNA: TGTGCCAGCAGCTTAGTACGTGGCTCTGGGGCCAACGTCCTGACTTTC.

The gene calls are TRBV5-1 and TRBJ2-1, with TRBD1 identical over 10 bases. Germline lookup yields CDR1 SGHRS and CDR2 YFSETQ. Unmatched junction bases numbered 6, after V lost 4 bases and J lost 2 bases. The CDR3 is made up of 16 amino acids. CDR3 sequence: CASSLGGTGAYNEQFF. The CDR3 DNA reads as TGCGCCAGCAGCCTAGGGGGGACAGGGGCCTACAATGAGCAGTTCTTC. Looking up the rest from reference TRBV5-1 and TRBJ2-1 gives the full variable domain: KAGVTQTPRYLIKTRGQQVTLSCSPISGHRSVSWYQQTPGQGLQFLFEYFSETQRNKGNFPGRFSGRQFSNSRSEMNVSTLELGDSALYLCASSLGGTGAYNEQFFGPGTRLTVL.

The sample holds many counts of this clonotype. This chain uses TRBV7-2 with TRBJ2-3; D is tentatively TRBD1 or TRBD2 (6 bases each). CDR1 is SGHTA, CDR2 FQGNSA, per germline. The CDR3 totals 16 residues. Trimming removed 5 bases at V and 5 bases at J, with 20 bases between. CDR3 residues: CASSTGTSGVVDTQYF. CDR3 coding DNA: TGTGCCAGCAGCACAGGGACTTCTGGGGTCGTAGATACGCAGTATTTT.

This chain joins TRBV4-1 and TRBJ2-7; possibly TRBD1 for D (5 bases). The CDR3 sequence is 15 residues long. V shed 0 bases and J shed 0 bases, with 9 bases lying between them. Germline V gives CDR1 MGHRA, CDR2 YSYEKL. CDR3 region: CASSQDRVFSYEQYF. The CDR3, as DNA: TGCGCCAGCAGCCAAGACAGGGTATTCTCCTACGAGCAGTACTTC.

The gene calls are TRBV20-1 and TRBJ2-3; 9 bases map to TRBD2. This CDR3 has 13 amino acids. V was clipped by 3 bases and J by 7 bases; unmatched bases: 5. Germline V gene data show CDR1 as DFQATT and CDR2 as SNEGSKA (reference sequence). The CDR3 is CSASRLAGNTQYF. In DNA form, the CDR3 reads TGCAGTGCTAGTAGGCTAGCGGGGAATACGCAGTATTTT.

This clonotype came up many times. The V and J genes are TRBV7-6 and TRBJ2-1; D tentatively reads TRBD1 or TRBD2 (6 bases each). The ends were cut back, 5 bases at V and 1 base at J, with 12 bases in the middle. From germline, CDR1 is SGHVS and CDR2 FNYEAQ. CDR3 size: 15 residues. CDR3 residues: CASSPGGGSYNEQFF. The CDR3 DNA reads TGTGCCAGCAGCCCAGGAGGGGGGTCCTACAATGAGCAGTTCTTC.

The table lists this clonotype with a few counts. J is TRBJ2-5 and V is TRBV20-1; maybe TRBD1 (7 bases). Looked up from germline, CDR1 is DFQATT and CDR2 is SNEGSKA (reference sequence). V was clipped by 3 bases and J by 5 bases, with 16 bases between them. The CDR3 covers 14 residues. Here the CDR3 reads CSASVRGAPETQYF. Written as DNA, the CDR3 is TGCAGTGCTAGCGTCAGGGGGGCGCCCGAGACCCAGTACTTC.

This clonotype was picked up a small number of times. The rearrangement links TRBV6-5 to TRBJ1-1; 9 bases line up with TRBD1. V was pared by 4 bases and J by 4 bases, with 7 bases of the junction left unmatched. In germline, CDR1 is MNHEY, CDR2 SVGAGI. The CDR3 covers 15 residues. CDR3 DNA: TGTGCCAGCAGTTTCGACAGGGGGAGTGCCACTGAAGCTTTCTTT. As protein: CASSFDRGSATEAFF.

This clonotype was found a few times. The chain couples TRBV5-6 to TRBJ2-1; no clear D gene. The V end was cut by 8 bases, the J end by 6 bases, with 12 bases between. The CDR3 is 12 amino acids. The V gene's germline CDR1 is SGHDT and CDR2 YYEEEE. DNA of the CDR3: TGTGCCAGTACGCACCAGGCCAATGAGCAGTTCTTC. Its translation: CASTHQANEQFF.

This clonotype appeared many times. The CDR3 is CASSYDRDQETQYF. The DNA of the CDR3 is TGTGCCAGCAGCTACGACAGGGACCAAGAGACCCAGTACTTC. The rearrangement links TRBV5-4 to TRBJ2-5; 7 nucleotides match TRBD1. Trimming took 3 bases from V and 0 from J; bases not matched to a gene: 2. CDR3 length: 14 amino acids. CDR1 and CDR2 (germline): SGHNT, YYREEE (reference sequence).